Presented here are 16 T cell receptor beta chains from one specimen sequenced in a study of T cell changes during pregnancy in multiple sclerosis. Profiled with immunoSEQ multiplex PCR; TCRdb holds only in-frame clones, not every one. The sample records some 85,000 clones, just under 95% being singletons. Here the sequenced sample was peripheral blood, taken in the second trimester of pregnancy. These receptors all come from a female donor in good health, enrolled as a control in a pregnancy study.

The chain uses TRBV5-6 and TRBJ2-2; D gene uncertain. The CDR3 loop spans 14 amino acids. Germline loops: CDR1 SGHDT, CDR2 YYEEEE. V dropped 4 bases and J dropped 5 bases, with 12 bases sitting between them. CDR3 loop: CASSPKTVTGELFF. The CDR3 DNA reads as TGTGCCAGCAGCCCCAAAACTGTTACCGGGGAGCTGTTTTTT.

The chain recombines TRBV11-3 with TRBJ1-1; D gene ambiguous. V was cut by 2 bases and J by 0 bases, with 7 bases left in between. The V gene's germline CDR1 is SGHNT and CDR2 YENEEA. This CDR3 spans 14 amino acids. CDR3: CASSLNTMNTEAFF. CDR3 nucleotide sequence: TGTGCCAGCAGCTTAAACACCATGAACACTGAAGCTTTCTTT.

V is TRBV7-3 and J is TRBJ2-1, with 10 bases fitting TRBD2. Trimming cost V 3 bases and J 6 bases; bases outside gene matches: 5. Germline-derived CDR1 and CDR2 are SGHTA and FQGTGA. There are 15 residues in the CDR3. The CDR3 reads CASSFLAGATNEQFF. CDR3 DNA: TGTGCCAGCAGCTTCCTAGCGGGGGCCACCAATGAGCAGTTCTTC.

The chain recombines TRBV29-1 with TRBJ2-1; TRBD2 aligns across 7 bases. Germline CDR1 SQVTM, CDR2 ANQGSEA. Losses at the gene ends were 6 bases for V and 4 bases for J; bases not matched to a gene: 12. The CDR3 runs to 15 residues. The CDR3 DNA reads TGCAGCGTGGGACTCTTAGCGGGCGGATACAATGAGCAGTTCTTC. It codes for CSVGLLAGGYNEQFF.

V usage is TRBV27 and J usage is TRBJ1-4; D possibly corresponds to TRBD1 (5 bases). Looked up from germline, CDR1 is MNHEY and CDR2 is SMNVEV (reference sequence). This CDR3 is 14 amino acids long. V was shortened by 5 bases and J by 6 bases, with 13 bases between the two germline ends. Here the CDR3 reads CASSPGGGHEKLFF. DNA of the CDR3: TGTGCCAGCAGTCCCGGGGGGGGTCATGAAAAACTGTTTTTT.

Written as DNA, the CDR3 is TGTGCCAGCAGCTTGTACGGGATCAATGAGCAGTTCTTC. As protein: CASSLYGINEQFF. The chain has TRBV5-8 and TRBJ2-1; tentatively, D is TRBD2 (5 bases). The germline gives CDR1 SGHTS, CDR2 YDEGEE. Trimming removed 1 base at V and 6 bases at J, with 8 bases between. The CDR3 totals 13 residues. The full variable domain, in which reference TRBV5-8 and TRBJ2-1 provide the parts outside the CDR3, is EAGVTQSPTHLIKTRGQQATLRCSPISGHTSVYWYQQALGLGLQFLLWYDEGEERNRGNFPPRFSGRQFPNYSSELNVNALELEDSALYLCASSLYGINEQFFGPGTRLTVL.

The chain couples TRBV7-9 to TRBJ1-1; no reliable D call. CDR3 length: 11 amino acids. V was cut by 6 bases and J by 6 bases, with 8 bases left in between. CDR1 and CDR2 (germline): SEHNR, FQNEAQ (reference sequence). The CDR3 DNA reads as TGTGCCAGCAGTTACGAGGCTGAAGCTTTCTTT. Its protein product is CASSYEAEAFF.

The gene calls are TRBV30 and TRBJ1-5, with D possibly being TRBD1 (5 bases). V was shortened by 2 bases and J by 3 bases, with 14 bases between the two germline ends. Looked up from germline, CDR1 is GTSNPN and CDR2 is SVGIG (reference sequence). This CDR3 is 15 amino acids long. The CDR3 DNA sequence: TGTGCCTGGAGTTCATATAGGGGACTCAATCAGCCCCAGCATTTT. Amino acids: CAWSSYRGLNQPQHF.

The chain couples TRBV7-2 to TRBJ2-5; weak D call: TRBD2 (6 bases). The germline gives CDR1 SGHTA, CDR2 FQGNSA. This CDR3 has 14 residues. With 1 base removed from V and 3 bases from J, the gap between germline ends came to 9 bases. For the CDR3, the DNA is TGTGCCAGCAGCTTAGTTGGGACTGAAGAGACCCAGTACTTC. Residues: CASSLVGTEETQYF.

The chain employs TRBV4-2 and TRBJ2-7; perhaps TRBD2 as D (5 bases). Per germline, CDR1 LGHNA and CDR2 YNFKEQ. Trimming took off 6 bases at V and 4 bases at J, with 7 bases between the two ends. This CDR3 spans 11 amino acids. DNA of the CDR3: TGTGCCAGCAGGGGGAGATACGAGCAGTACTTC. Protein: CASRGRYEQYF.

The chain links TRBV5-6 to TRBJ2-5, with a weak D call TRBD1 (5 bases). Germline V gives CDR1 SGHDT, CDR2 YYEEEE. The V gene lost 3 bases and the J gene lost 4 bases, with 19 bases spanning the gap. The CDR3 spans 16 residues. CDR3 bases: TGTGCCAGCAGCTACCTTATTTTGGGCAGGGTAGAGACCCAGTACTTC. This codes for CASSYLILGRVETQYF. Drawing the rest from reference TRBV5-6 and TRBJ2-5, the complete variable domain is DAGVTQSPTHLIKTRGQQVTLRCSPKSGHDTVSWYQQALGQGPQFIFQYYEEEERQRGNFPDRFSGHQFPNYSSELNVNALLLGDSALYLCASSYLILGRVETQYFGPGTRLLVL.

V gene TRBV7-6 combines with J gene TRBJ1-1, with D uncertain. CDR3 length: 13 residues. Germline CDR1 and CDR2: SGHVS and FNYEAQ. Trimming cost V 0 bases and J 8 bases, with 10 bases left between them. The CDR3 nucleotides are TGTGCCAGCAGCTTAGCCCCAGGCAGCGAAGCTTTCTTT. This encodes CASSLAPGSEAFF.

The V gene is TRBV30, the J gene TRBJ1-2; D ambiguous. This CDR3 is 13 amino acids long. Germline V lookup: CDR1 GTSNPN, CDR2 SVGIG (reference sequence). Trimming took off 4 bases at V and 4 bases at J, with 13 bases between the two ends. For the CDR3, the DNA is TGTGCCTGGAACGACCTCGAGCGCTATGGCTACACCTTC. Translated, it gives CAWNDLERYGYTF.

This chain's CDR3 is CASSILRTANYYGYTF. CDR3 DNA: TGTGCCAGCAGTATATTAAGGACAGCTAATTACTATGGCTACACCTTC. The V call is TRBV6-6, the J call TRBJ1-2; perhaps TRBD1 as D (6 bases). The CDR3 contains 16 residues. The germline V gene has CDR1 MNHNY and CDR2 SVGAGI (reference sequence). Trimming stripped 5 bases from V and 3 bases from J, with 19 bases between.

The J gene is TRBJ1-2, the V gene TRBV30, with 7 bases lining up with TRBD1. With 4 bases clipped from V and 8 bases from J, the junction kept 10 bases outside the gene matches. The CDR3 is 13 residues long. Germline V gene sequence: CDR1 GTSNPN, CDR2 SVGIG (reference sequence). The CDR3 region is CAWTLGGGDGYTF. The CDR3, as DNA: TGTGCCTGGACCCTAGGAGGGGGCGACGGCTACACCTTC.

The V call is TRBV6-6, the J call TRBJ1-5; D is possibly TRBD1 (5 bases). Germline CDR1 MNHNY, CDR2 SVGAGI (reference sequence). The CDR3 extends over 15 amino acids. V lost 2 bases and J lost 4, with 12 bases in between. The CDR3 protein is CASSYARAMNQPQHF. The DNA for the CDR3 is TGTGCCAGCAGTTACGCCAGGGCCATGAATCAGCCCCAGCATTTT.